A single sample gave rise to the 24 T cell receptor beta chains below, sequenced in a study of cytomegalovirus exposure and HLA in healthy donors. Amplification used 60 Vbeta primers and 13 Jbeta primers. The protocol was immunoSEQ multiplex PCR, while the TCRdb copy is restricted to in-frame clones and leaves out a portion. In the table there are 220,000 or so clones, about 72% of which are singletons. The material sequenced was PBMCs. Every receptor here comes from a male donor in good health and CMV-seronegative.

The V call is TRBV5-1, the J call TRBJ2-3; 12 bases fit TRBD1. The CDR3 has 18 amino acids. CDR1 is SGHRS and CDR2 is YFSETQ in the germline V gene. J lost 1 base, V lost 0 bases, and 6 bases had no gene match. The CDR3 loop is CASSLEGTGGAGTDTQYF. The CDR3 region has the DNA TGCGCCAGCAGCTTGGAGGGGACAGGGGGCGCGGGCACAGATACGCAGTATTTT.

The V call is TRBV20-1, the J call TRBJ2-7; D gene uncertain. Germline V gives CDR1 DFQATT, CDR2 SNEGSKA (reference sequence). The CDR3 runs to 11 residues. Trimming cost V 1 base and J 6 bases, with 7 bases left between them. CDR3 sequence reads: CSARGFGEQYF. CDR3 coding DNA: TGCAGTGCTAGAGGTTTCGGCGAGCAGTACTTC.

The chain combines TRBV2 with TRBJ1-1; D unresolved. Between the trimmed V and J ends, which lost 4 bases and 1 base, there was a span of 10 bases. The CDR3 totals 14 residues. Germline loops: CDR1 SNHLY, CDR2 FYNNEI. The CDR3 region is CASSVSGENTEAFF. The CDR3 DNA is TGTGCCAGCAGTGTTTCCGGTGAGAACACTGAAGCTTTCTTT.

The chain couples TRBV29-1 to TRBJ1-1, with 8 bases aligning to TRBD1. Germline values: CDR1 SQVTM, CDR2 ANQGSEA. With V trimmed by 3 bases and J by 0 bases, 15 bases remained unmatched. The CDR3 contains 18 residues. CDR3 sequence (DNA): TGCAGCGTTGATTTTGGGTCAGGGGGCGGACTTTTGAACACTGAAGCTTTCTTT. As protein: CSVDFGSGGGLLNTEAFF. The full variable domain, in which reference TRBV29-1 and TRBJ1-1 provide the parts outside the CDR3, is SAVISQKPSRDICQRGTSLTIQCQVDSQVTMMFWYRQQPGQSLTLIATANQGSEATYESGFVIDKFPISRPNLTFSTLTVSNMSPEDSSIYLCSVDFGSGGGLLNTEAFFGQGTRLTVV.

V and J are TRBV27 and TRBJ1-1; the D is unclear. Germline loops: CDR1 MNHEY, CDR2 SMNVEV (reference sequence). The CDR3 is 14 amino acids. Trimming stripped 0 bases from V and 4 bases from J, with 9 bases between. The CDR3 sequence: CASSLSGTSTEAFF. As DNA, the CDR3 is TGTGCCAGCAGTTTATCGGGCACGAGCACTGAAGCTTTCTTT.

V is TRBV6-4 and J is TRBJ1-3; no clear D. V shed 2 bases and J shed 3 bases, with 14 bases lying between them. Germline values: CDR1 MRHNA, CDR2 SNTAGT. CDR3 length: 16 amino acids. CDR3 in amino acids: CASSDPRAVGGNTIYF. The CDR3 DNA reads TGTGCCAGCAGTGACCCGAGAGCGGTGGGTGGAAACACCATATATTTT.

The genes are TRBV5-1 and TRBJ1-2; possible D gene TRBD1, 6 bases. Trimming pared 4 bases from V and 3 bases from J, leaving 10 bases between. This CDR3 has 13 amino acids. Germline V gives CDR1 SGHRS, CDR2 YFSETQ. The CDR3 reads CASSLKGDYGYTF. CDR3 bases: TGCGCCAGCAGCCTAAAGGGGGACTATGGCTACACCTTC. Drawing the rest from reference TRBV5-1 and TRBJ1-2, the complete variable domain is KAGVTQTPRYLIKTRGQQVTLSCSPISGHRSVSWYQQTPGQGLQFLFEYFSETQRNKGNFPGRFSGRQFSNSRSEMNVSTLELGDSALYLCASSLKGDYGYTFGSGTRLTVV.

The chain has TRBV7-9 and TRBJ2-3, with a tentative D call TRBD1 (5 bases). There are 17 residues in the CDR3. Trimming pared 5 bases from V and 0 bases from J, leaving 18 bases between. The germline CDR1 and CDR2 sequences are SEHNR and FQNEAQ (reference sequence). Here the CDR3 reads CASSRGPGPISTDTQYF. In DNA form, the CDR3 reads TGTGCCAGCAGCCGTGGGCCAGGGCCTATTAGCACAGATACGCAGTATTTT.

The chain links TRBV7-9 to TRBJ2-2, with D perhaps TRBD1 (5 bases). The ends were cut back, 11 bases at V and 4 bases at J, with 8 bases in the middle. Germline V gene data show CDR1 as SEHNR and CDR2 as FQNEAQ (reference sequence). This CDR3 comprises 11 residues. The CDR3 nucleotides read TGTGCCCCCCAGGGCACCGGGGAGCTGTTTTTT. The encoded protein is CAPQGTGELFF.

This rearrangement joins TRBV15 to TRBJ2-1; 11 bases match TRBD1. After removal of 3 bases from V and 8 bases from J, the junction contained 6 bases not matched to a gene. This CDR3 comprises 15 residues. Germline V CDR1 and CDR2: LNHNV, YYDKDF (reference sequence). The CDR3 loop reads CATSRGGTGGDEQFF. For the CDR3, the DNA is TGTGCCACCAGCAGGGGTGGGACAGGGGGTGATGAGCAGTTCTTC.

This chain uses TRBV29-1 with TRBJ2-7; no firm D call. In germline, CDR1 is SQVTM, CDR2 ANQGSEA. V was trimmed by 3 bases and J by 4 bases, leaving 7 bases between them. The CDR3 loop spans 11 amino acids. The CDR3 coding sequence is TGCAGCGTTGAGGTGGAGTACGAGCAGTACTTC. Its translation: CSVEVEYEQYF.

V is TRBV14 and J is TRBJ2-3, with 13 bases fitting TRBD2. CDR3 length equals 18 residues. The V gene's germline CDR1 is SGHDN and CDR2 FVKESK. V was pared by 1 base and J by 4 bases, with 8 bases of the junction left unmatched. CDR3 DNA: TGTGCCAGCAGCCAAGGACTAGCGGGGGGCCCCGCGGCAGATACGCAGTATTTT. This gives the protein CASSQGLAGGPAADTQYF.

The CDR3: CARAPIGTGEGNYGYTF. The CDR3 DNA reads as TGTGCCAGGGCCCCTATAGGGACAGGGGAAGGGAACTATGGCTACACCTTC. The chain joins TRBV7-3 to TRBJ1-2, with 10 bases identical to TRBD1. This CDR3 contains 17 residues. CDR1 SGHTA and CDR2 FQGTGA come from the germline V gene. V was clipped by 9 bases and J by 2 bases; unmatched bases: 15.

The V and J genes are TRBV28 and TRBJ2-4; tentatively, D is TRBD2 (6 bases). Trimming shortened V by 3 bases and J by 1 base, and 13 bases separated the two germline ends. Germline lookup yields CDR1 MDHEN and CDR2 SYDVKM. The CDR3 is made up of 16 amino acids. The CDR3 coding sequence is TGTGCCAGCAGTTTTTCGGGGGATGAGGCCAAAAACATTCAGTACTTC. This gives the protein CASSFSGDEAKNIQYF. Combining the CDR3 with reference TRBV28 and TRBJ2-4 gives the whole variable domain DVKVTQSSRYLVKRTGEKVFLECVQDMDHENMFWYRQDPGLGLRLIYFSYDVKMKEKGDIPEGYSVSREKKERFSLILESASTNQTSMYLCASSFSGDEAKNIQYFGAGTRLSVL.

The CDR3 region has the DNA TGTGCCAGCAGCTTAGTCAGGGACATGCGCGAGCAGTACTTC. This encodes CASSLVRDMREQYF. The chain carries TRBV11-2 and TRBJ2-7; D is possibly TRBD1 (6 bases). The V end was cut by 1 base, the J end by 6 bases, with 13 bases between. The CDR3 covers 14 residues. Germline V gene data show CDR1 as SGHAT and CDR2 as FQNNGV.

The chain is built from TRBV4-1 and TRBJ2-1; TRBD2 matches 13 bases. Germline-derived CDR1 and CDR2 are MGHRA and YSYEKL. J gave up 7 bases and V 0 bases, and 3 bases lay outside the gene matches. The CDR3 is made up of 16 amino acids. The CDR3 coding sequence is TGCGCCAGCAGCCAAGATTCGGGACTAGCGGGGAATGAGCAGTTCTTC. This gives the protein CASSQDSGLAGNEQFF.

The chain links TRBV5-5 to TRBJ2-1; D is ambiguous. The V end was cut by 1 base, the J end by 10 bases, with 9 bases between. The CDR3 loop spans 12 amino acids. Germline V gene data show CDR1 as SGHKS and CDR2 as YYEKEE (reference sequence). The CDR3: CASSLTINEQFF. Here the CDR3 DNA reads TGTGCCAGCAGCTTGACTATTAACGAGCAGTTCTTC.

CDR3: CASSYSTGGPNQPQHF. DNA of the CDR3: TGTGCCAGCAGCTATTCAACAGGGGGACCGAATCAGCCCCAGCATTTT. This chain uses TRBV7-9 with TRBJ1-5; 8 bases fit TRBD1. V was pared by 4 bases and J by 4 bases, with 9 bases of the junction left unmatched. The CDR3 has 16 residues. CDR1 and CDR2 from the germline V gene are SEHNR and FQNEAQ (reference sequence).

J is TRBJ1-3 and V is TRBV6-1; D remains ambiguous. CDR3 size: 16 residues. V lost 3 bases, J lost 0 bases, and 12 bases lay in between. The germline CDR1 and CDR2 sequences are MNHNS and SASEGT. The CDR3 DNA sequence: TGTGCCAGCAGTGACCCTTCTTCTGTCTCTGGAAACACCATATATTTT. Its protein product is CASSDPSSVSGNTIYF.

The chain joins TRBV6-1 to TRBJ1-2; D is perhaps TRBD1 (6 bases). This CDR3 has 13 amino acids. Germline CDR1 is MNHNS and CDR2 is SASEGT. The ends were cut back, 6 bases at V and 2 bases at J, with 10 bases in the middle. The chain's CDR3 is CASSPTGNYGYTF. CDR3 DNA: TGTGCCAGCAGCCCCACAGGGAACTATGGCTACACCTTC.

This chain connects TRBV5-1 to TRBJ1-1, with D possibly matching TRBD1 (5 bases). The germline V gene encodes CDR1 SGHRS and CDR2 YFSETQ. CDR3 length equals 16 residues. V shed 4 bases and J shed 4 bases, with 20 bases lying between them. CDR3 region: CASSPPTQVLGTEAFF. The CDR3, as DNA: TGCGCCAGCAGCCCACCCACACAGGTGTTGGGCACTGAAGCTTTCTTT.

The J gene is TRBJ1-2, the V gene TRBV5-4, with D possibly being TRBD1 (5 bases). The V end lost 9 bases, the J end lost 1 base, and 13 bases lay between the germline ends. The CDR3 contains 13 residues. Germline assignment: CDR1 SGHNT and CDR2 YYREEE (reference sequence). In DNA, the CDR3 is TGTGCCACCCAGGGTGACGGTAACTATGGCTACACCTTC. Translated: CATQGDGNYGYTF.

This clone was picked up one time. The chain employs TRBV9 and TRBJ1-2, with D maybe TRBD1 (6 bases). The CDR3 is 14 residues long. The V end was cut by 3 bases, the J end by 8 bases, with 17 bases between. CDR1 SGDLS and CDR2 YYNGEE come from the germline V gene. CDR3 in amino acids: CASSALVTGYGYTF. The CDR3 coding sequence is TGTGCCAGCAGCGCTTTAGTCACAGGGTACGGCTACACCTTC.

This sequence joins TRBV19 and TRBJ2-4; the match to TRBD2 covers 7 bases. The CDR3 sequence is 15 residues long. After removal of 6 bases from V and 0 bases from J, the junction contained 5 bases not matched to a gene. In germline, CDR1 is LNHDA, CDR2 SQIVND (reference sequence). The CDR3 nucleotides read TGTGCCAGTAGCCCTCTAGCGGTAGCCAAAAACATTCAGTACTTC. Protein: CASSPLAVAKNIQYF.